The clone carrying this T cell receptor (beta chain) was recorded at least ten times. The antigen is undetermined. This specimen comes from a study of T cells in Graves' hyperthyroidism and ophthalmopathy. Using RNA transcripts as the source, TCR beta CDR3 regions were amplified. A first-round RT-PCR of the TCR CDR3 used the HTBI primer set. TCRdb used MiXCR to reprocess the multiplex PCR reads, holding one entry per CDR3 protein. The table has roughly 740,000 distinct CDR3 sequences, roughly 17% seen once. The CDR3 loop spans 17 amino acids. Germline CDR1 and CDR2: MNHNS and SASEGT. J was trimmed by 1 base and V by 5 bases; bases with no gene match: 12. Study-wide results and caveats: Ophthalmopathy and stable hyperthyroidism were separated by a 13 V-J model.

Among the patients, aged 18 to 65, hyperthyroidism was newly diagnosed and had lasted under 2 months. This chain connects TRBV6-1 to TRBJ2-5; 8 nucleotides align to TRBD1. The sequence was obtained from a man younger than 35 with Graves' hyperthyroidism. The specimen was blood. The CDR3 is CASSWGVGRGLQETQYF. CDR3 DNA: TGTGCCAGCAGTTGGGGTGTCGGCAGGGGGCTCCAAGAGACCCAGTACTTC.